This T cell receptor (beta chain) was obtained from a study of T cells after posttransplantation cyclophosphamide. Assay used: immunoSEQ multiplex PCR; TCRdb lists only in-frame clones, some missing. This table holds roughly 24,000 clones with no singletons; the top ten claim around 6.6%. Peripheral blood was collected from the related graft donor on the marrow donation day. In its sample, this clone was seen many times. Its antigen is still unknown. Study observations and caveats: Later post-transplant blood repertoires were often dominated by donor CD8+ memory clones. Tissue-infiltrating T cells from skin or gut overlapped little with blood T cells. After PTCy, TRB diversity resembled that of CNI/methotrexate controls.

This CDR3 is 17 amino acids long. J lost 0 bases, V lost 4 bases, and 9 bases had no gene match. Germline CDR1 is SGHRS and CDR2 is YFSETQ. The receptor was derived from a woman aged 60-70 years in good health, CMV-negative, and a related stem cell transplant donor. Sequenced material: PBMCs. The J gene is TRBJ2-2, the V gene TRBV5-1; TRBD2 matches 7 bases. The CDR3 coding sequence is TGCGCCAGCAGCCGGTTCCGTAGCGGGCCGAACACCGGGGAGCTGTTTTTT. Protein sequence: CASSRFRSGPNTGELFF. Full variable domain (rest looked up from reference TRBV5-1 and TRBJ2-2): KAGVTQTPRYLIKTRGQQVTLSCSPISGHRSVSWYQQTPGQGLQFLFEYFSETQRNKGNFPGRFSGRQFSNSRSEMNVSTLELGDSALYLCASSRFRSGPNTGELFFGEGSRLTVL.